This T cell receptor beta chain was captured in a study of blood T cell repertoires in COVID-19. Germline V gives CDR1 SQVTM, CDR2 ANQGSEA. The ends lost 4 bases at V and 0 bases at J; junction bases unmatched: 2. The CDR3 spans 14 residues. Study processing details: Scientists estimated how many nucleated cells there were by amplifying reference gene primers. Generated by immunoSEQ multiplex PCR, the TCRdb table keeps only in-frame clones and is missing some. From that table come the V and J calls and clone size; the DNA was used to work out D and trimming. This table has around 94,000 clones, roughly four fifths appearing once.

The sequenced sample was peripheral blood. The receptor's source is a man in his forties with active or convalescent COVID-19. This chain connects TRBV29-1 to TRBJ2-3, with 9 bases lining up with TRBD2. CDR3 region: CSVATSGSTDTQYF. CDR3 bases: TGCAGCGTTGCTACTAGCGGGAGCACAGATACGCAGTATTTT.